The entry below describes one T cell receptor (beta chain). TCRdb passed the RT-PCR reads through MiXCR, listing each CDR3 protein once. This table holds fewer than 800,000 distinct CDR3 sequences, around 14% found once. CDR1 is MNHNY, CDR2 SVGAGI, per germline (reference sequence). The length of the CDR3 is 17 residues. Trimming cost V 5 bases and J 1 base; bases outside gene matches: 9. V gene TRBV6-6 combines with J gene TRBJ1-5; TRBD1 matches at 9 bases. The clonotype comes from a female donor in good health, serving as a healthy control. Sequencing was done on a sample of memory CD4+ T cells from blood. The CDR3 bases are TGTGCCAGCAGTACAACTAGGGGACAGGGAAGCAATCAGCCCCAGCATTTT. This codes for CASSTTRGQGSNQPQHF.